The text below deals with one T cell receptor (beta chain). The sample belongs to a study of control samples from healthy donors and cancer patients. Assay used: immunoSEQ multiplex PCR; TCRdb lists only in-frame clones, some missing. The table includes over 150,000 clones, approximately 95% detected once. Germline lookup yields CDR1 MGHRA and CDR2 YSYEKL. CDR3 length: 14 residues. V was pared by 5 bases and J by 5 bases, with 16 bases between. Sequencing was carried out using blood. This sequence was found in a man aged 18-30 years in good health. The chain carries TRBV4-1 and TRBJ2-7; D unclear. The CDR3 nucleotides are TGCGCCAGCAGCGACTTAGGTTCTTCCCACGAGCAGTACTTC. The encoded protein is CASSDLGSSHEQYF.